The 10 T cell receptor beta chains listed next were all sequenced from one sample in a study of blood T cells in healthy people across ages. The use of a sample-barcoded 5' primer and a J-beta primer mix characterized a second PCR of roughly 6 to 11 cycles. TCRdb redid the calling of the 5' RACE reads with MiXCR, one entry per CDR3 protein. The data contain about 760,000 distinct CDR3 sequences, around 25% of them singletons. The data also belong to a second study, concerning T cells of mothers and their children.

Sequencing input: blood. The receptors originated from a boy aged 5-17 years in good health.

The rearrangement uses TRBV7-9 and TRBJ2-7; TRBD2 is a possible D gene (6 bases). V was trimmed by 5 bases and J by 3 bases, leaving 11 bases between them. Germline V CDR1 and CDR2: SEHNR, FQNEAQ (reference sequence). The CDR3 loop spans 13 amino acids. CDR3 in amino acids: CASSNRGGYEQYF. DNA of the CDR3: TGTGCCAGCAGCAACCGGGGAGGCTACGAGCAGTACTTC. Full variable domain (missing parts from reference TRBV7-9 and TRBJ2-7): DTGVSQNPRHKITKRGQNVTFRCDPISEHNRLYWYRQTLGQGPEFLTYFQNEAQLEKSRLLSDRFSAERPKGSFSTLEIQRTEQGDSAMYLCASSNRGGYEQYFGPGTRLTVT.

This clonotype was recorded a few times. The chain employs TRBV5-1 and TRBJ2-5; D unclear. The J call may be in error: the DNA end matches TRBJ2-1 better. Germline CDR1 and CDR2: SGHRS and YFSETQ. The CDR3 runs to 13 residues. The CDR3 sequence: CASSLGTFNEQFF. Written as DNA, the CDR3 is TGCGCCAGCAGCTTGGGCACCTTCAATGAGCAGTTCTTC.

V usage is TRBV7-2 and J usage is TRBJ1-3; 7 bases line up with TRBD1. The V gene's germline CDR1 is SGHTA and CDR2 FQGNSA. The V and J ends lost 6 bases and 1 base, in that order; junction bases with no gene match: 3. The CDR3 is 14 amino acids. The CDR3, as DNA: TGTGCCAGCAGTTTGGACAGGTCTGGAAACACCATATATTTT. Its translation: CASSLDRSGNTIYF.

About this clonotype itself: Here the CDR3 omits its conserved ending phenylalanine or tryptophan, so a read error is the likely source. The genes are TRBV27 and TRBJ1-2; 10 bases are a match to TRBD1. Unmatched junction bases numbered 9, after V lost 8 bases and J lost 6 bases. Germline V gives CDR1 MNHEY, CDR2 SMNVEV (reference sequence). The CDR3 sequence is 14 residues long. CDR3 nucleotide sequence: TGTGCCAGCTCCATGGTGGGGACAGGGGATGGCTACACCCTC. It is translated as CASSMVGTGDGYTL.

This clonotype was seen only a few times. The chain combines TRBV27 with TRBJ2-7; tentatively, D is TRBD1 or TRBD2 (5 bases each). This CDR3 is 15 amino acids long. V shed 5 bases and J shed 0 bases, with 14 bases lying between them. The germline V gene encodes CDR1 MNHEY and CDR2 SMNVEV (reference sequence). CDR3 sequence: CASSPGTPSSYEQYF. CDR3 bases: TGTGCCAGCAGTCCCGGGACGCCGAGCTCCTACGAGCAGTACTTC.

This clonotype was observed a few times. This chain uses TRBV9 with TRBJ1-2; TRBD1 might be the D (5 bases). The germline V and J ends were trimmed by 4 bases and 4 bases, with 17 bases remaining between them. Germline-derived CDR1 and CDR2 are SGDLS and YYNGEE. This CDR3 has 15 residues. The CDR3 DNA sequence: TGTGCCAGCAGCCCCCAAGACAGTCTTCGCTATGGCTACACCTTC. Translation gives CASSPQDSLRYGYTF.

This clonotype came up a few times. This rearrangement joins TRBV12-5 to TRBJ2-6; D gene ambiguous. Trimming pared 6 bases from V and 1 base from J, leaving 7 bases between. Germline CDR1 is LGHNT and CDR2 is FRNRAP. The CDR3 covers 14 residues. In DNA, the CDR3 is TGTGCTAGTGGGCCCCCGTCTGGGGCCAACGTCCTGACTTTC. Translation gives CASGPPSGANVLTF.

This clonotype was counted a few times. CDR3 protein: CAISDPPGTGGSGYTF. In DNA form, the CDR3 reads TGTGCCATCAGCGACCCTCCCGGGACAGGGGGCTCTGGCTACACCTTC. The V call is TRBV10-3, the J call TRBJ1-2, with 12 bases aligning to TRBD1. Germline trimming cut 6 bases from V and 7 bases from J; bases unmatched to any gene: 12. The CDR3 runs to 16 residues. CDR1 ENHRY and CDR2 SYGVKD come from the germline V gene.

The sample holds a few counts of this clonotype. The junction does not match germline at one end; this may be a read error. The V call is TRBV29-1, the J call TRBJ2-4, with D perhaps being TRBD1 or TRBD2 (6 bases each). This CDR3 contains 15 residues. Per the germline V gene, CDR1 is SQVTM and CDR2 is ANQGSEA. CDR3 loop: CSVVGAPLAKNIQCF. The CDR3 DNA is TGCAGCGTTGTGGGGGCCCCACTAGCCAAAAACATTCAGTGCTTC.

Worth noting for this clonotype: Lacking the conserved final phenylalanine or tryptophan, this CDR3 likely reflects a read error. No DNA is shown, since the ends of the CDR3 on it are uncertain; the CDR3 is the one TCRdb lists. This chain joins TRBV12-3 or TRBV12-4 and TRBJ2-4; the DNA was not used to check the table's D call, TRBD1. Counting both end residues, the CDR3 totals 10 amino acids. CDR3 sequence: CASSFSPVGV.